Shown below are 11 T cell receptor beta chains from a single sample sequenced in a study of cytomegalovirus exposure and HLA in healthy donors. The PCR was carried out with 60 Vbeta primers and 13 Jbeta primers. Profiled with immunoSEQ multiplex PCR; TCRdb holds only in-frame clones, not every one. The sample yields about 130,000 clones, around 73% seen once. Sequencing was done on a sample of PBMCs. These receptors were collected from a man in his fifties or sixties in good health and CMV-seronegative.

The gene calls are TRBV2 and TRBJ2-2, with unresolved D. The V gene lost 3 bases and the J gene lost 7 bases, with 9 bases spanning the gap. CDR1 is SNHLY, CDR2 FYNNEI, per germline. The CDR3 consists of 13 residues. DNA for the CDR3: TGTGCCAGCAGTGACGGGTTATACGGGGAGCTGTTTTTT. Residues: CASSDGLYGELFF.

This clone has just a few counts. The V gene is TRBV5-5, the J gene TRBJ2-2; 8 bases match TRBD2. V was pared by 4 bases and J by 2 bases, with 13 bases of the junction left unmatched. The CDR3 runs 18 residues. CDR1 is SGHKS, CDR2 YYEKEE, per germline (reference sequence). For the CDR3, the DNA is TGTGCCAGCAGCCTAGGACTAGCCCTAAGTATTAACACCGGGGAGCTGTTTTTT. Protein product: CASSLGLALSINTGELFF.

The chain recombines TRBV28 with TRBJ2-7; D ambiguous. Germline V CDR1 and CDR2: MDHEN, SYDVKM. The CDR3 totals 15 residues. Trimming stripped 2 bases from V and 2 bases from J, with 13 bases between. The CDR3: CASSLARGITYEQYF. CDR3 nucleotide sequence: TGTGCCAGCAGTTTAGCACGCGGAATCACCTACGAGCAGTACTTC.

This clone showed up just once. The V gene is TRBV27, the J gene TRBJ2-3; TRBD2 aligns across 7 bases. This CDR3 spans 15 amino acids. V was pared by 2 bases and J by 4 bases, with 6 bases of the junction left unmatched. CDR1 and CDR2 from the germline V gene are MNHEY and SMNVEV (reference sequence). The CDR3 region is CASSLSGILSDTQYF. In DNA, the CDR3 is TGTGCCAGCAGTTTAAGCGGGATTCTCTCAGATACGCAGTATTTT.

The chain combines TRBV29-1 with TRBJ2-1; D may be TRBD1 (5 bases). The CDR3 sequence is 12 residues long. Trimming took 7 bases from V and 4 from J, leaving 11 bases between them. CDR1 and CDR2 (germline): SQVTM, ANQGSEA. CDR3 residues: CSETQGYNEQFF. The CDR3 coding sequence is TGCAGCGAAACGCAGGGTTACAATGAGCAGTTCTTC.

The CDR3 DNA sequence: TGCGCCAGCAGCCCCGGACACGTTCAAGAGACCCAGTACTTC. Amino acids: CASSPGHVQETQYF. The chain has TRBV5-1 and TRBJ2-5, with D tentatively TRBD1 (5 bases). Trimming pared 4 bases from V and 2 bases from J, leaving 12 bases between. Looked up from germline, CDR1 is SGHRS and CDR2 is YFSETQ. This CDR3 is built from 14 residues. Looking up the rest from reference TRBV5-1 and TRBJ2-5 gives the full variable domain: KAGVTQTPRYLIKTRGQQVTLSCSPISGHRSVSWYQQTPGQGLQFLFEYFSETQRNKGNFPGRFSGRQFSNSRSEMNVSTLELGDSALYLCASSPGHVQETQYFGPGTRLLVL.

V and J are TRBV28 and TRBJ1-2, with D tentatively TRBD1 (5 bases). Trimming removed 4 bases at V and 5 bases at J, with 14 bases between. Germline V gene lookup returns CDR1 MDHEN and CDR2 SYDVKM. CDR3 size: 14 residues. CDR3 in DNA: TGTGCCAGCAGTTCCCTAAGGGGCGGATATGGCTACACCTTC. Amino acids: CASSSLRGGYGYTF.

The gene calls are TRBV7-2 and TRBJ2-1; 13 nucleotides agree with TRBD2. The CDR3 contains 16 residues. The junction had 7 bases not matched to a gene; V was cut back by 5 bases and J by 6 bases. Germline CDR1 is SGHTA and CDR2 is FQGNSA. The CDR3 region is CASSVPLAGGGNEQFF. As DNA, the CDR3 is TGTGCCAGCAGCGTGCCACTAGCGGGAGGGGGCAATGAGCAGTTCTTC.

This clone showed up just a few times. The V gene is TRBV28, the J gene TRBJ1-2; 7 bases agree with TRBD1. The CDR3 has 15 residues. V gave up 5 bases and J gave up 3 bases; unmatched junction bases: 9. Germline V gene data show CDR1 as MDHEN and CDR2 as SYDVKM. The CDR3: CASSQSLQGYYGYTF. The CDR3 region has the DNA TGTGCCAGCAGTCAAAGCCTACAGGGGTACTATGGCTACACCTTC.

This clone was detected a few times. The J gene is TRBJ2-3, the V gene TRBV5-1, with D perhaps matching TRBD1 (6 bases). Germline assignment: CDR1 SGHRS and CDR2 YFSETQ. The CDR3 spans 15 residues. Trimming removed 2 bases from V and 0 bases from J, with 10 bases in between. Here the CDR3 DNA reads TGCGCCAGCAGCTTCGGGGACACTAGCACAGATACGCAGTATTTT. The encoded protein is CASSFGDTSTDTQYF.

The chain recombines TRBV5-1 with TRBJ2-5; no clear D gene. Germline CDR1 SGHRS, CDR2 YFSETQ. V dropped 0 bases and J dropped 5 bases, with 17 bases sitting between them. The CDR3 is 16 residues long. DNA for the CDR3: TGCGCCAGCAGCTTGGATGTTAAAGCATACGGGGAGACCCAGTACTTC. Its protein is CASSLDVKAYGETQYF. The full variable domain, its missing parts supplied by reference TRBV5-1 and TRBJ2-5, is KAGVTQTPRYLIKTRGQQVTLSCSPISGHRSVSWYQQTPGQGLQFLFEYFSETQRNKGNFPGRFSGRQFSNSRSEMNVSTLELGDSALYLCASSLDVKAYGETQYFGPGTRLLVL.